This T cell receptor beta chain originates from a study of beta chain features in type 1 diabetes. General study findings and limits: Significant though moderate, a shortening of TCRB CDR3s appeared in all four CD4+ subsets of Type 1 diabetes patients. Insertions at VDJ junctions were less frequent in type 1 diabetes patients. These patients also deleted more nucleotides at the same junctions. Naive, central memory and regulatory TCRB repertoires appeared more similar among patients than healthy donors.

The table lists this clone with a few counts. The antigen remains undetermined. The entirety of the isolated RNA underwent reverse transcription, so expressed TCRB transcripts were sequenced. TCRdb keeps only in-frame clones here, not all; method: immunoSEQ multiplex PCR. This sample has 350,000 to 450,000 clones, with approximately 12% found just once. Unmatched junction bases numbered 14, after V lost 5 bases and J lost 6 bases. The CDR3 runs 15 residues. Germline V gives CDR1 SQVTM, CDR2 ANQGSEA. Source material: naive CD4+ T cells from blood. The source is a woman under 30 with type 1 diabetes. The chain joins TRBV29-1 to TRBJ2-3; TRBD2 matches 7 bases. DNA for the CDR3: TGCAGCGTTAACCGACTAGCCCACCCCCCGGATACGCAGTATTTT. Translating gives CSVNRLAHPPDTQYF.